This T cell receptor beta chain was observed in a study of OX40 agonist ivuxolimab in advanced cancers. Background on the study: Dose-escalation cases comprised hepatocellular carcinoma, melanoma, renal cell or head and neck cancer. Overall study findings and caveats: Averaged across samples, CD8+ T cells carried more expanded clones than CD4+ did.

V lost 0 bases to trimming and J lost 7 bases, with 13 bases between them. This CDR3 region has 14 residues. CDR1 is SGHNT and CDR2 is YYREEE in the germline V gene (reference sequence). People who had autoimmune disease history or systemic immunosuppression were excluded. Peripheral blood came from all dose cohorts at three timepoints. Note on this clone: Its antigen is as yet unknown.

Sequencing was performed with immunoSEQ multiplex PCR; in TCRdb, only in-frame clones are kept and a portion is missing. The profile shows tens of thousands of clones, over 80% of them singletons. This receptor was identified in an adult with an advanced solid tumor such as melanoma, head and neck, liver or kidney cancer. The source was CD4+ or CD8+ T cells sorted from blood, collected in a trial of the OX40 agonist ivuxolimab. This chain links TRBV5-4 with TRBJ2-5; D is unclear. The CDR3 sequence: CASSLGEVVGTQYF. As DNA, the CDR3 is TGTGCCAGCAGCTTGGGCGAGGTTGTGGGGACCCAGTACTTC.